This T cell receptor beta chain was sequenced during a study of T cell repertoires in cytomegalovirus infection. Study summary: Recently identified HLA-C-restricted and well-studied HLA-B-restricted CMV epitopes were used. Shared public TCR beta signatures pointed to both CMV infection and a matching HLA type.

General observations from the study: Using cumulative public TCR beta family frequency, the authors identified those who carried CMV together with the relevant HLA. HLA-C-restricted CMV-specific TCR beta clonotypes prevailed in the ex vivo response.

As regards this clonotype: Antigen specificity is unknown.

Via MiXCR, TCRdb re-called the reads, giving one row per CDR3 protein. Here the sample spans 160,000 or so distinct CDR3 sequences, about a fifth being singletons. The CDR3 consists of 18 residues. Germline V gives CDR1 MNHEY, CDR2 SVGAGI. Trimming stripped 0 bases from V and 8 bases from J, with 23 bases between. The V call is TRBV6-5, the J call TRBJ2-1; no firm D call. The TCR originated in a human donor in good health (CMV status not recorded). Some clones in this sample may be carry-over from other donors' samples. The sample was CD8+ T cells from cultured PBMCs, taken from culture after CMV antigen stimulation. The CDR3 coding sequence is TGTGCCAGCAGTTACTCGAGAACCGACCAAAAAGATAGTGATGAGCAGTTCTTC. Its protein product is CASSYSRTDQKDSDEQFF.